This T cell receptor beta chain was observed in a study of cytomegalovirus exposure and HLA in healthy donors (dated by TCRdb to 2016 to 2017). About the full investigation: An earlier analysis of 587 of the donors reported over 250 Gb of sequence data and around 120 million unique TCR beta sequences obtained from about 179 million T cells. The study was designed to test whether signatures of past pathogen exposure could be identified by cataloging public T cell receptors. Because of strong linkage in the cohort, 4 to 6 DR-DQ haplotypes were treated as single units for association and clustering. To predict cytomegalovirus infection status, the study brought together high-throughput TCR immunosequencing, statistical association of individual TCRs with disease status, and machine learning. Around 300 gigabases of sequencing data and roughly 90 million unique TCR sequences were included in an early release covering roughly 600 HLA-typed donors. The later analysis used no new phenotypic data to find candidate immune exposures, relying instead on TCR beta sequences and their occurrence across donors. Both class I and class II loci were covered by HLA typing, at four-digit resolution. Besides the first cohort of roughly 660 subjects, a separate validation cohort made up of over 95 different subjects was used. All discovery cohort repertoires had been generated using a single sequencing platform. Donor age, sex, ethnicity and CMV serostatus were collected together with the repertoire data. The number of donors typed differed by locus, with about 629-630 for A, B, C, DRB1 and DQB1, roughly 550 for DQA1, approximately 570 for DPA1, and 400 to 490 for DPB1. Among the roughly 430 genotyped donors, roughly 80% belonged to the genetic ancestry cluster associated with self-reported Caucasian donors. A later analysis re-analyzed previously published TCR beta repertoires from roughly 600 donors and added high-resolution HLA genotyping to study TCR occurrence patterns. Across roughly 420 genotyped donors of the cohort, an average of about 250,000 unique TCR beta nucleotide sequences per donor were sequenced, and roughly a sixth of those sequences were non-productive. The study used immunosequencing to profile the T cell repertoires of 666 subjects and linked those repertoires to cytomegalovirus serostatus. An earlier analysis of 500 to 750 of the donors applied high-throughput TCR beta sequencing to assess whether each TCR beta V gene segment acted as functional or pseudogenic. A later genetic analysis used genome-wide SNP genotypes for about 65% of the roughly 670 donors, treating that subset as a discovery cohort.

In regard to this clone: Its recognized antigen is unknown. No per-base quality is available; no much larger clone lies one base away.

Overall results and qualifications from the work: The only immune exposure information available for the cohort was CMV serostatus. Some IMGT-functional V segments, including TRBV6-2 and TRBV6-3, could not be told apart with the 87-base-pair reads, so those segments were excluded. A total of about 150 TCR beta chains were listed by the study as associated with cytomegalovirus. In a later analysis, the rate of TCR association differed among HLA loci, with DRB1 alleles having the most associated TCRs and HLA-C alleles having the fewest. Some 16 rarely observed V segments, including chromosome 9 orphons, were excluded from the earlier analysis of several hundred of the donors because counts were too low. In a later analysis, HLA-associated TCR beta chains showed more clonal expansion and lower generation probabilities than non-associated chains that were equally common. Because HLA typing was missing for some donors at each locus, association tests included only the typed subset. At a false discovery rate of 0.05, a later analysis linked under 20,000 TCR beta sequences to specific HLA alleles. In vitro tests confirmed that a few of the cytomegalovirus-associated TCR beta chains recognize cytomegalovirus antigens. An earlier analysis of roughly 570 of the donors showed that most TCR beta V segments appeared in productive rearrangements either about 87% or about 30% of the time, which broadly matched IMGT annotations. According to a later analysis, parvovirus B19, influenza, CMV and Epstein-Barr virus appeared linked to several top co-occurrence clusters. According to the authors, the approach could potentially be generalized to other disease states and immunological phenotypes. A cluster of highly shared sequence variants was judged likely to represent a technical artifact of the sequencing pipeline. A later analysis found that most CMV-associated TCR beta chains appeared HLA-restricted, with HLA associations seemingly driven largely by CMV exposure. According to a later genetic analysis, donors in an Asian-associated ancestry cluster had fewer N-insertions in productive TCRs than the roughly 700-donor mean. Strong co-occurrence of HLA alleles, especially DR and DQ, made assigning TCR associations to individual alleles difficult. Linkage disequilibrium might explain the correlated functional status among segregating V segments, but an unknown experimental factor could not be ruled out. This cohort had only TCR beta chains sequenced, and the lack of alpha or paired-chain data limited which features could be detected. The classifier was reported to diagnose cytomegalovirus status with high specificity and sensitivity in both the original cohort and the validation cohort. A further reported finding was that TCR beta sequences accurately predicted the HLA-A and HLA-B alleles for most subjects in the first cohort. Presence/absence analyses assumed roughly uniform sequencing depth across donors, an assumption that may not hold. An association between a missense DCLRE1C variant and V-gene and J-gene trimming of TCR beta chains was found in a later genetic analysis and replicated in an independent cohort. Most TCR sequences were observed very rarely across donors, whereas some public TCRs were present in many individuals.

The cohort was made up of 666 healthy bone marrow donors. At the time of sampling, every cohort member was nominally healthy, though immune exposures that went unrecorded were likely present. The donor tested CMV seropositive, placing the donor among the 289 seropositive members of the cohort. A peripheral blood sample was collected from each donor, and TCR beta sequencing was performed on peripheral blood mononuclear cells. The Qiagen DNeasy Blood Extraction Kit was used to extract genomic DNA from the blood cell samples. Libraries were built with the immunoSEQ multiplex PCR assay. For the multiplex PCR, a mixture combining 60 forward primers for TCR Vbeta segments and 13 reverse primers for TCR Jbeta segments was used. Amplification of the CDR3 region of rearranged TCR beta genes was performed with a multiplex PCR assay on genomic DNA. The amplified TCR beta libraries were sequenced on the Illumina HiSeq System as 87-base-pair reads. The study's processing was this. Across the 700 or so repertoires, a later analysis counted 75 million to 90 million unique TCR beta chains, some 11 million of which were shared by at least two donors. Raw reads were error-corrected and collapsed into unique sequences by a nearest-neighbor algorithm in which closely related sequences were merged to remove PCR and sequencing errors. CDR3 sequences were aligned to IMGT reference sequences to assign V, D and J gene segments. For a sequence to be retained, at least a six-nucleotide match to both a V gene segment and a J gene segment was required. A rearrangement was called productive if the CDR3 had no stop codons and remained in frame with V and J, and every other rearrangement was called non-productive. Following IMGT convention, CDR3 was defined as the stretch from the second conserved V-encoded cysteine to the conserved J-encoded phenylalanine. The earlier analysis of about 610 of the donors excluded sequences that lacked an unambiguous match to a single V gene segment. In an earlier analysis of roughly 600 of the donors, a V segment was called functional when productive rearrangements were above 56.7%, and segregating when the standard deviation between donors exceeded 5%. A statistical classification framework was built to diagnose cytomegalovirus status from the catalog of TCR beta chain sequences. A later analysis assigned V and J genes by comparing TCR nucleotide sequences with IMGT/GENE-DB human TR gene sequences. The TCRdist pipeline was used in a later analysis to assign CDR3 sequences and most-parsimonious VDJ recombination scenarios. In a later analysis, every TCR beta chain was defined by the combination of its CDR3 amino acid sequence and its V-gene family, and reads without a unique V-gene family were dropped. A later analysis removed 592 highly shared, low-generation-probability nucleotide sequences to deal with suspected cross-contamination and a sequencing artifact. A later analysis calculated a clonal expansion index for each public chain from normalized within-repertoire ranks of inferred template counts. In a later analysis, generation probabilities were computed using a VDJ recombination model fitted to out-of-frame rearrangements, and the results were checked against IGoR. In a later analysis, TCR-TCR, TCR-HLA and TCR-CMV co-occurrence was scored with hypergeometric tests, and a repertoire-size bias correction was applied to TCR pairs. In a later analysis, false discovery rates were estimated by permuting HLA or CMV assignments 20 times. In a later analysis, co-occurring TCRs were grouped using DBSCAN, and TCRdist sequence similarity was added for clustering within HLA-allele-positive subsets. Repertoires with fewer than 30,000 or more than 120,000 public chains, plus five repertoires with anomalous nucleotide sharing, were excluded from co-occurrence clustering. TCRdb carries this immuneACCESS record with in-frame sequences only. Its versions omit some clonotypes, under half of them owing to an unresolved V gene in the studies checked, with the rest unexplained. The V and J calls and clone size were taken over from that table, and D and trimming were inferred from the DNA. The sample table contains some 220,000 clones; only one count was recorded for 77% of them. The top ten clones comprise roughly 2.5% of the sample.

V was cut back by 2 bases and J by 3 bases, leaving a gap of 8 bases between them. CDR3 length: 13 amino acids, cysteine to phenylalanine. Of all the DNA, just the CDR3 is kept, 39 bases in frame from base 1. In the germline V gene, CDR1 corresponds to MDHEN and CDR2 to SYDVKM. The sequenced material came from PBMCs. The rearrangement joined TRBV28 to TRBJ2-7; TRBD1 is possibly the D segment (6 matching bases). This TCR came from a woman aged 60-75 years in good health and CMV-seropositive. The sequenced DNA is TGTGCCAGCAGTTTACAGGGGAACTACGAGCAGTACTTC. Its protein reads: CASSLQGNYEQYF.